The 7 T cell receptor beta chains given below trace back to one sample, sequenced in a study of T cells of healthy individuals. MiXCR, applied by TCRdb to the 5' RACE reads, yields one record per CDR3 protein. The repertoire consists of some 69,000 distinct CDR3 sequences, with around 15% occurring once and the leading ten covering around 4.5%. The receptors here all came from a human donor in good health.

This clonotype was observed many times. This chain uses TRBV12-3 or TRBV12-4 with TRBJ2-1; 7 positions match TRBD2. The CDR3 sequence is 15 residues long. V was clipped by 6 bases and J by 5 bases; unmatched bases: 10. DNA of the CDR3: TGTGCCAGCAGCACCTGGGACTACCTAAACAATGAGCAGTTCTTC. This translates into CASSTWDYLNNEQFF.

This clonotype is deemed medium-sized. J is TRBJ2-7 and V is TRBV6-5; 7 positions match TRBD2. This CDR3 comprises 15 residues. Germline assignment: CDR1 MNHEY and CDR2 SVGAGI. Trimming cost V 5 bases and J 0 bases; bases outside gene matches: 7. The CDR3 DNA reads TGTGCCAGCAGTCACGCGGGGGATAGCTCCTACGAGCAGTACTTC. It specifies CASSHAGDSSYEQYF.

The chain uses TRBV30 and TRBJ1-5; 8 bases are shared with TRBD1. The CDR3 consists of 15 residues. Germline values: CDR1 GTSNPN, CDR2 SVGIG (reference sequence). V gave up 3 bases and J gave up 8 bases; unmatched junction bases: 12. In DNA form, the CDR3 reads TGTGCCTGGAGCGGCGGACAGGGCGGGCGTGAGCCCCAGCATTTT. Encoded protein: CAWSGGQGGREPQHF.

The gene calls are TRBV11-1 and TRBJ1-4; D remains ambiguous. The germline V and J ends were trimmed by 1 base and 0 bases, with 12 bases remaining between them. CDR1 and CDR2 from the germline V gene are SGHAT and FQDESV (reference sequence). This CDR3 has 17 amino acids. The CDR3 coding sequence is TGTGCCAGCAGCTTAGATGTCACCTTTGCAACTAATGAAAAACTGTTTTTT. Translation: CASSLDVTFATNEKLFF.

This clonotype came up many times. The chain is built from TRBV7-2 and TRBJ2-1; TRBD2 agrees at 9 bases. Unmatched junction bases numbered 4, after V lost 5 bases and J lost 8 bases. The CDR3 runs to 13 residues. The V gene's germline CDR1 is SGHTA and CDR2 FQGNSA. CDR3: CASSPGLAYEQFF. The DNA of the CDR3 is TGTGCCAGCAGCCCGGGACTAGCTTATGAGCAGTTCTTC.

At least ten counts were recorded for this clonotype. The V and J genes are TRBV12-3 or TRBV12-4 and TRBJ2-3; no clear D gene. The CDR3 contains 12 residues. Trimming shortened V by 2 bases and J by 4 bases, and 4 bases separated the two germline ends. CDR3 region: CASSLWSDTQYF. The CDR3 coding sequence is TGTGCCAGCAGTTTATGGTCAGATACGCAGTATTTT.

This clonotype was recorded at least ten times. V is TRBV28 and J is TRBJ2-5; D perhaps matches TRBD2 (6 bases). V was shortened by 3 bases and J by 5 bases, with 10 bases between the two germline ends. This CDR3 spans 13 amino acids. Germline V gene data show CDR1 as MDHEN and CDR2 as SYDVKM. DNA for the CDR3: TGTGCCAGCAGTTTGCGGGGCCAGGAGACCCAGTACTTC. As protein: CASSLRGQETQYF. Combining the CDR3 with reference TRBV28 and TRBJ2-5 gives the whole variable domain DVKVTQSSRYLVKRTGEKVFLECVQDMDHENMFWYRQDPGLGLRLIYFSYDVKMKEKGDIPEGYSVSREKKERFSLILESASTNQTSMYLCASSLRGQETQYFGPGTRLLVL.